The clone carrying this TCR beta chain was detected only once. The sample is drawn from a study of blood T cell repertoires in COVID-19. Turning to the study itself: PBMCs, B-cell-depleted T cells, or T cells were the source of the cDNA or gDNA that made up the material.

The CDR3 is made up of 14 amino acids. With 5 bases removed from V and 3 bases from J, the gap between germline ends came to 14 bases. Germline lookup yields CDR1 MNHEY and CDR2 SVGAGI. Produced via immunoSEQ multiplex PCR; TCRdb's table is partial and in-frame only. Of about 59,000 clones in the sample, 79% were seen once. The TCR originated in a man aged 55 to 70 with acute or convalescent COVID-19. Material: peripheral blood. The chain employs TRBV6-5 and TRBJ2-7; no firm D call. The CDR3 spells CASSIEDFVYEQYF. CDR3 sequence (DNA): TGTGCCAGCAGTATAGAGGATTTCGTCTACGAGCAGTACTTC.